Sequencing of this T cell receptor (beta chain) was carried out in a study of blood T cell repertoires in COVID-19. Study summary: Each recovered donor of Cohort 3 presented with two negative PCRs, clearance, or symptom resolution. Spain, Italy and the United States supplied samples that represented acute and convalescent COVID-19.

The CDR3 contains 15 residues. Germline-derived CDR1 and CDR2 are LGHNA and YNFKEQ. Trimming left V 1 base short and J 0 bases short, with 6 bases between. Produced via immunoSEQ multiplex PCR; TCRdb's table is partial and in-frame only. Of about 170,000 clones listed, around 80% are singletons. The sequence derives from a woman in her 70s in a cohort exposed to, infected with or recovered from COVID-19 (not recorded which). The chain recombines TRBV4-2 with TRBJ2-2, with D unclear. Sequenced material: PBMCs or T cells enriched from blood (not recorded which). The CDR3 DNA is TGTGCCAGCAGCCAAGGTCACACGAACACCGGGGAGCTGTTTTTT. Translation: CASSQGHTNTGELFF.